This T cell receptor (beta chain) was documented in a study of shared clonotypes between healthy human individuals. The wider study: In total, the donors were a couple of women and a few men aged 18 to 49.

TCRdb's table, derived via immunoSEQ multiplex PCR, lists solely in-frame clones and lacks some. The sample holds approximately 980,000 clones; less than 85% are singletons and the top ten take nearly 1.5%. J gave up 6 bases and V 0 bases, and 4 bases lay outside the gene matches. The CDR3 has 16 residues. Germline CDR1 SGHDT, CDR2 YYEEEE. What was sequenced was memory CD4+ T cells sorted from blood. Specified subset: CD45RA-negative fraction. The chain is built from TRBV5-6 and TRBJ2-5; 14 nucleotides agree with TRBD2. This sequence was found in a man between 18 and 29 years old in good health. CDR3 residues: CASSLGLAGGYQTQYF. The CDR3 DNA follows: TGTGCCAGCAGCTTGGGACTAGCGGGGGGGTATCAGACCCAGTACTTC.